Below are 22 T cell receptor beta chains sequenced from a single sample in a study of OX40 agonist ivuxolimab in advanced cancers. The table came from immunoSEQ multiplex PCR; TCRdb's copy has only in-frame clones and leaves some out. Of some 55,000 clones listed, more than 75% were seen once; the top ten hold 2% to 2.5%. The specimen was CD4+ or CD8+ T cells sorted from blood, collected in a trial of the OX40 agonist ivuxolimab. The receptors come from an adult with an advanced solid tumor such as melanoma, head and neck, liver or kidney cancer.

This chain links TRBV7-9 with TRBJ1-1; 9 nucleotides match TRBD1. CDR3 length: 15 amino acids. CDR1 and CDR2 from the germline V gene are SEHNR and FQNEAQ (reference sequence). J lost 1 base, V lost 6 bases, and 6 bases had no gene match. CDR3 loop: CASRRTGAKNTEAFF. CDR3 DNA sequence: TGTGCCAGCAGGAGGACAGGGGCGAAGAACACTGAAGCTTTCTTT.

The chain combines TRBV18 with TRBJ1-5; 8 bases are shared with TRBD1. V was clipped by 4 bases and J by 4 bases; unmatched bases: 6. The germline V gene has CDR1 KGHSH and CDR2 LQKENI. The CDR3 length is 15 residues. The CDR3 DNA reads as TGTGCCAGCTCACAACGGACAGGGTATAATCAGCCCCAGCATTTT. Protein sequence: CASSQRTGYNQPQHF.

This CDR3 reads CASRRDRAGELFF. The DNA for the CDR3 is TGTGCCAGTAGAAGGGACAGGGCTGGGGAGCTGTTTTTT. This chain uses TRBV19 with TRBJ2-2; 9 bases are a match to TRBD1. Germline V CDR1 and CDR2: LNHDA, SQIVND (reference sequence). Losses at the gene ends were 6 bases for V and 8 bases for J; bases not matched to a gene: 4. The CDR3 consists of 13 residues.

V and J are TRBV27 and TRBJ2-7; D unclear. V was clipped by 8 bases and J by 3 bases, with 11 bases between them. The CDR3 sequence is 12 residues long. Germline V gene data show CDR1 as MNHEY and CDR2 as SMNVEV (reference sequence). In DNA form, the CDR3 reads TGTGCCAGCGCCGGTGGCTTCTACGAGCAGTACTTC. It is translated as CASAGGFYEQYF.

CDR3 region: CASSRDSPTRVSNQPQHF. CDR3 coding DNA: TGTGCCAGCAGTCGGGACAGCCCCACCAGGGTTAGCAATCAGCCCCAGCATTTT. The genes are TRBV28 and TRBJ1-5; 7 bases are a match to TRBD1. Trimming took 5 bases from V and 0 from J; bases not matched to a gene: 13. The germline gives CDR1 MDHEN, CDR2 SYDVKM. This CDR3 is built from 18 residues.

The J gene is TRBJ1-3, the V gene TRBV11-2; 8 nucleotides line up with TRBD1. CDR1 and CDR2 (germline): SGHAT, FQNNGV. The CDR3 is 15 amino acids. With 5 bases clipped from V and 4 bases from J, the junction kept 7 bases outside the gene matches. In DNA form, the CDR3 reads TGTGCCAGCAGCCCCCGGACAGGGACAGGAAACACCATATATTTT. Its translation: CASSPRTGTGNTIYF. Full variable domain (missing parts from reference TRBV11-2 and TRBJ1-3): EAGVAQSPRYKIIEKRQSVAFWCNPISGHATLYWYQQILGQGPKLLIQFQNNGVVDDSQLPKDRFSAERLKGVDSTLKIQPAKLEDSAVYLCASSPRTGTGNTIYFGEGSWLTVV.

The chain uses TRBV5-6 and TRBJ2-2; no reliable D call. Germline-derived CDR1 and CDR2 are SGHDT and YYEEEE. Trimming shortened V by 2 bases and J by 0 bases, and 5 bases separated the two germline ends. The CDR3 covers 14 residues. The chain's CDR3 is CASSFGSNTGELFF. The CDR3, as DNA: TGTGCCAGCAGCTTCGGGTCGAACACCGGGGAGCTGTTTTTT.

The chain has TRBV4-1 and TRBJ1-1, with D hard to call. The CDR3 runs 15 residues. CDR1 and CDR2 (germline): MGHRA, YSYEKL. V was clipped by 0 bases and J by 5 bases, with 13 bases between them. CDR3 nucleotide sequence: TGCGCCAGCAGCCAAGATCCGGTTAGGTTAACTGAAGCTTTCTTT. Its protein is CASSQDPVRLTEAFF.

This chain uses TRBV19 with TRBJ1-2; no definite D call. Per the germline V gene, CDR1 is LNHDA and CDR2 is SQIVND (reference sequence). Trimming left V 6 bases short and J 4 bases short, with 15 bases between. The CDR3 runs 14 residues. The CDR3 loop is CASRGMSQTYGYTF. The CDR3 coding sequence is TGTGCCAGTAGGGGTATGAGTCAGACCTATGGCTACACCTTC.

The chain recombines TRBV7-9 with TRBJ2-7; 7 nucleotides line up with TRBD2. This CDR3 is built from 14 residues. Trimming at V came to 0 bases and at J to 2 bases, leaving 1 base not matched to a gene. Germline lookup yields CDR1 SEHNR and CDR2 FQNEAQ (reference sequence). DNA of the CDR3: TGTGCCAGCAGCTTAGCAGCGGGAACCTACGAGCAGTACTTC. Translating it yields CASSLAAGTYEQYF.

The V gene is TRBV6-1, the J gene TRBJ2-6; TRBD1 aligns across 7 bases. Germline loops: CDR1 MNHNS, CDR2 SASEGT. This CDR3 is built from 15 residues. V was pared by 7 bases and J by 0 bases, with 3 bases of the junction left unmatched. The DNA for the CDR3 is TGTGCCAGCAAGGGACAGCCCTCTGGGGCCAACGTCCTGACTTTC. It translates to CASKGQPSGANVLTF.

The chain combines TRBV20-1 with TRBJ2-1; either TRBD1 or TRBD2 may fit D (6 bases each). The CDR3 is 11 residues long. Trimming took off 3 bases at V and 12 bases at J, with 12 bases between the two ends. Germline CDR1 DFQATT, CDR2 SNEGSKA (reference sequence). In nucleotides, the CDR3 is TGCAGTGCTAGTATCAGGGGAGGGCAGTTCTTC. It encodes CSASIRGGQFF.

The CDR3 DNA follows: TGCGCCAGCAGCTTGGAAGGGACAGGGGGTTGGGAGCAGTTCTTC. Translating it yields CASSLEGTGGWEQFF. The rearrangement links TRBV5-1 to TRBJ2-1, with 11 nucleotides matching TRBD1. V dropped 0 bases and J dropped 10; count of bases not matched to a gene: 6. The CDR3 length is 15 residues. The germline V gene encodes CDR1 SGHRS and CDR2 YFSETQ.

CDR3 region: CASSPRVGSNTEAFF. In DNA form, the CDR3 reads TGCGCCAGCAGCCCTCGCGTAGGGTCGAACACTGAAGCTTTCTTT. The chain carries TRBV5-1 and TRBJ1-1, with D unclear. The V gene's germline CDR1 is SGHRS and CDR2 YFSETQ. The CDR3 has 15 amino acids. V lost 4 bases and J lost 1, with 14 bases in between.

This clone was detected only once. The chain links TRBV4-1 to TRBJ2-3; possible D gene TRBD2, 5 bases. This CDR3 region has 16 residues. The germline CDR1 and CDR2 sequences are MGHRA and YSYEKL. V dropped 4 bases and J dropped 4 bases, with 18 bases sitting between them. CDR3 in DNA: TGCGCCAGCAGCCGATCCGGTCTAGTGCGGGCAGATACGCAGTATTTT. Its translation: CASSRSGLVRADTQYF.

J is TRBJ2-7 and V is TRBV11-2, with 8 bases lining up with TRBD2. V gave up 3 bases and J gave up 6 bases; unmatched junction bases: 10. Germline lookup yields CDR1 SGHAT and CDR2 FQNNGV. This CDR3 is 15 amino acids long. In DNA form, the CDR3 reads TGTGCCAGCAGCTTTCCAGACCCCGGGGGGGGCGAGCAGTACTTC. Its protein is CASSFPDPGGGEQYF. The whole variable domain, filled in from reference TRBV11-2 and TRBJ2-7, reads EAGVAQSPRYKIIEKRQSVAFWCNPISGHATLYWYQQILGQGPKLLIQFQNNGVVDDSQLPKDRFSAERLKGVDSTLKIQPAKLEDSAVYLCASSFPDPGGGEQYFGPGTRLTVT.

The J gene is TRBJ1-5, the V gene TRBV7-2; possible D gene TRBD1, 5 bases. Trimming cost V 2 bases and J 3 bases, with 11 bases left between them. The germline V gene encodes CDR1 SGHTA and CDR2 FQGNSA. The length of the CDR3 is 15 residues. CDR3 region: CASSLHRIDNQPQHF. The DNA for the CDR3 is TGTGCCAGCAGCTTACACAGGATCGACAATCAGCCCCAGCATTTT. The full variable domain, with the rest looked up from reference TRBV7-2 and TRBJ1-5, is GAGVSQSPSNKVTEKGKDVELRCDPISGHTALYWYRQSLGQGLEFLIYFQGNSAPDKSGLPSDRFSAERTGGSVSTLTIQRTQQEDSAVYLCASSLHRIDNQPQHFGDGTRLSIL.

The chain uses TRBV5-1 and TRBJ2-2, with 8 bases fitting TRBD1. CDR1 is SGHRS and CDR2 is YFSETQ in the germline V gene. Germline trimming cut 2 bases from V and 7 bases from J; bases unmatched to any gene: 4. The CDR3 totals 14 residues. DNA for the CDR3: TGCGCCAGCAGCTTACAGGGGGGCATCGGGGAGCTGTTTTTT. Translated: CASSLQGGIGELFF.

V and J are TRBV27 and TRBJ2-3; 11 positions agree with TRBD2. V trimming: 6 bases; J trimming: 6 bases; junction bases outside the gene matches: 17. The CDR3 runs 18 residues. Germline V gives CDR1 MNHEY, CDR2 SMNVEV (reference sequence). CDR3 DNA sequence: TGTGCCAGCAGCGGGACAGGGAGAACTAGCGGGAGCGGGGATACGCAGTATTTT. This codes for CASSGTGRTSGSGDTQYF.

This chain connects TRBV28 to TRBJ2-7, with unresolved D. This CDR3 has 13 amino acids. Germline V CDR1 and CDR2: MDHEN, SYDVKM. V was clipped by 2 bases and J by 1 base, with 6 bases between them. The CDR3 region has the DNA TGTGCCAGCAGTTTAAAACAGTCCTACGAGCAGTACTTC. This codes for CASSLKQSYEQYF.

This chain links TRBV15 with TRBJ1-5; 7 nucleotides agree with TRBD1. The CDR3 consists of 17 residues. Germline loops: CDR1 LNHNV, CDR2 YYDKDF (reference sequence). V shed 5 bases and J 0 bases; nucleotides not matched to a gene: 10. CDR3 residues: CATSCSGGGHSNQPQHF. The CDR3, as DNA: TGTGCCACCAGCTGCTCAGGGGGGGGGCATAGCAATCAGCCCCAGCATTTT.

This clone was found once. One end of the junction varies from germline; a read error may be responsible. This sequence joins TRBV11-1 and TRBJ1-2; 11 bases line up with TRBD1. Germline loops: CDR1 SGHAT, CDR2 FQDESV (reference sequence). The length of the CDR3 is 15 residues. The CDR3 nucleotides are TGTGCCAGCAGCACAGGACAGGGGGCTAATTATGGCTACACCTTC. Its translation is CASSTGQGANYGYTF.